These 21 T cell receptor beta chains came from one sample sequenced in a study of CD8 T cells in ankylosing spondylitis. TCRdb reprocessed the 5' RACE reads via MiXCR and lists one record per CDR3 protein. Among more than 600,000 distinct CDR3 sequences listed, 15% to 20% were seen once. Whole-study findings and limits: What seemed typical of ankylosing spondylitis blood was a TCR beta motif built from roughly eight highly homologous variants.

The antigens of these receptors remain unknown. The specimen was blood, either unsorted or a sorted T cell fraction (not recorded which). These receptors all stem from a male donor with ankylosing spondylitis.

This clonotype was seen only a few times. V and J are TRBV3-1 and TRBJ1-1; 8 bases are shared with TRBD1. This CDR3 has 13 amino acids. CDR1 is LGHDT and CDR2 is YNNKEL in the germline V gene (reference sequence). Trimming took 4 bases from V and 6 from J; bases not matched to a gene: 4. The CDR3 coding sequence is TGTGCCAGCAGCCGAGGACAGGGTCCTGAAGCTTTCTTT. Protein sequence: CASSRGQGPEAFF.

The CDR3 nucleotides are TGTGCCAGCAGCGTTACGGACCTGAACACTGAAGCTTTCTTT. This codes for CASSVTDLNTEAFF. The V call is TRBV11-2, the J call TRBJ1-1; the D is unclear. The CDR3 consists of 14 residues. Germline-derived CDR1 and CDR2 are SGHAT and FQNNGV. V lost 5 bases to trimming and J lost 0 bases, with 10 bases between them.

V is TRBV6-5 and J is TRBJ2-3; D ambiguous. Trimming took off 2 bases at V and 4 bases at J, with 13 bases between the two ends. The V gene's germline CDR1 is MNHEY and CDR2 SVGAGI. The CDR3 is made up of 15 amino acids. The CDR3 loop reads CASSYSIVTPDTQYF. The CDR3 DNA follows: TGTGCCAGCAGTTACAGCATAGTTACCCCAGATACGCAGTATTTT.

The rearrangement uses TRBV4-1 and TRBJ2-7; no definite D call. The length of the CDR3 is 14 residues. Germline CDR1 and CDR2: MGHRA and YSYEKL. With 1 base removed from V and 3 bases from J, the gap between germline ends came to 10 bases. The CDR3 DNA reads as TGCGCCAGCAGCCAAGGTACCCCTCGCTACGAGCAGTACTTC. Translated: CASSQGTPRYEQYF.

This clonotype has a count of ten or more. The genes are TRBV28 and TRBJ1-1; D might be TRBD1 (5 bases). The CDR3 spans 13 residues. Germline values: CDR1 MDHEN, CDR2 SYDVKM. The V end lost 5 bases, the J end lost 5 bases, and 12 bases lay between the germline ends. The CDR3 loop is CASSLQGGTEAFF. The CDR3 DNA reads TGTGCCAGCAGTCTGCAGGGCGGAACTGAAGCTTTCTTT.

The V gene is TRBV7-3, the J gene TRBJ2-1; a possible D gene is TRBD2 (7 bases). CDR1 and CDR2 (germline): SGHTA, FQGTGA. Trimming took 3 bases from V and 5 from J, leaving 29 bases between them. The CDR3 covers 20 residues. The DNA of the CDR3 is TGTGCCAGCAGCTTTTGGCCAACTAGCGACCAACCAGGGGCCCACAATGAGCAGTTCTTC. Encoded protein: CASSFWPTSDQPGAHNEQFF.

A few counts support this clonotype. The V gene is TRBV4-1, the J gene TRBJ1-2; D unclear. Per the germline V gene, CDR1 is MGHRA and CDR2 is YSYEKL. This CDR3 region has 16 residues. V lost 4 bases, J lost 4 bases, and 19 bases lay in between. This CDR3 is CASSLSSSGRSYGYTF. Here the CDR3 DNA reads TGCGCCAGCAGCCTCTCAAGTTCGGGCCGGAGCTATGGCTACACCTTC.

This clonotype has a handful of counts. The CDR3, as DNA: TGTGCCAGCAGCTTATGGGACAGGGACGGGACCCAGTACTTC. Residues: CASSLWDRDGTQYF. The genes are TRBV7-9 and TRBJ2-5; 9 nucleotides match TRBD1. Germline V lookup: CDR1 SEHNR, CDR2 FQNEAQ (reference sequence). This CDR3 comprises 14 residues. The V and J ends lost 2 bases and 7 bases, in that order; junction bases with no gene match: 5. Supplemented by reference TRBV7-9 and TRBJ2-5, the full variable domain reads DTGVSQNPRHKITKRGQNVTFRCDPISEHNRLYWYRQTLGQGPEFLTYFQNEAQLEKSRLLSDRFSAERPKGSFSTLEIQRTEQGDSAMYLCASSLWDRDGTQYFGPGTRLLVL.

V gene TRBV27 combines with J gene TRBJ2-7; 10 nucleotides align to TRBD1. Germline V gene lookup returns CDR1 MNHEY and CDR2 SMNVEV (reference sequence). CDR3 length: 14 residues. The V segment lost 5 bases and the J segment 6 bases; nucleotides outside the gene matches: 7. This chain's CDR3 is CASSLGTGVSEQYF. In DNA, the CDR3 is TGTGCCAGCAGTCTCGGGACAGGGGTTTCCGAGCAGTACTTC.

Only one count was recorded for this clonotype. This sequence joins TRBV20-1 and TRBJ2-7; 10 bases are a match to TRBD1. The CDR3 totals 15 residues. V shed 1 base and J 3 bases; nucleotides not matched to a gene: 6. Looked up from germline, CDR1 is DFQATT and CDR2 is SNEGSKA (reference sequence). The DNA of the CDR3 is TGCAGTGCTAGAGGCGTGGGGACAGGGGTCTACGAGCAGTACTTC. It codes for CSARGVGTGVYEQYF.

This clonotype came up a few times. This chain joins TRBV4-2 and TRBJ1-2; 7 bases fit TRBD1. J lost 6 bases, V lost 5 bases, and 9 bases had no gene match. This CDR3 region has 14 residues. Looked up from germline, CDR1 is LGHNA and CDR2 is YNFKEQ. CDR3 residues: CASSSDGTGDGYTF. In nucleotides, the CDR3 is TGTGCCAGCAGCTCTGACGGAACAGGGGATGGCTACACCTTC.

This sequence joins TRBV12-3 or TRBV12-4 and TRBJ1-6; perhaps TRBD1 as D (6 bases). V lost 6 bases and J 8 bases, leaving 14 bases between the germline ends. This CDR3 contains 14 residues. CDR3 in DNA: TGTGCCAGCAGCACGGACAGTCGGGATTCACCCCTCCACTTT. This codes for CASSTDSRDSPLHF.

The chain is built from TRBV12-3 or TRBV12-4 and TRBJ1-2; possibly TRBD1 for D (5 bases). V was trimmed by 5 bases and J by 0 bases, leaving 10 bases between them. CDR3 size: 14 residues. CDR3 loop: CASSRQRTNYGYTF. The CDR3 region has the DNA TGTGCCAGCAGTCGACAGCGTACTAACTATGGCTACACCTTC.

This clonotype appeared once. The rearrangement links TRBV2 to TRBJ1-1; D perhaps matches TRBD1 (6 bases). Trimming shortened V by 6 bases and J by 1 base, and 15 bases separated the two germline ends. Germline loops: CDR1 SNHLY, CDR2 FYNNEI. The CDR3 has 15 residues. The CDR3 DNA reads as TGTGCCAGCAGAGAACTGACAGGCCCGAACACTGAAGCTTTCTTT. Its translation is CASRELTGPNTEAFF. Variable domain in full (rest from reference TRBV2 and TRBJ1-1): EPEVTQTPSHQVTQMGQEVILRCVPISNHLYFYWYRQILGQKVEFLVSFYNNEISEKSEIFDDQFSVERPDGSNFTLKIRSTKLEDSAMYFCASRELTGPNTEAFFGQGTRLTVV.

This clonotype showed up just a few times. The chain links TRBV24-1 to TRBJ1-5; possible D gene TRBD1, 5 bases. Trimming left V 2 bases short and J 3 bases short, with 16 bases between. CDR1 KGHDR and CDR2 SFDVKD come from the germline V gene. CDR3 length: 17 amino acids. CDR3 nucleotide sequence: TGTGCCACCAGTGATTCGGGGGGTTCCCTTTTCAATCAGCCCCAGCATTTT. Translation: CATSDSGGSLFNQPQHF.

This clonotype came up a few times. This chain links TRBV24-1 with TRBJ2-6, with D possibly being TRBD2 (5 bases). Per the germline V gene, CDR1 is KGHDR and CDR2 is SFDVKD. The CDR3 has 15 amino acids. V shed 3 bases and J shed 4 bases, with 9 bases lying between them. In nucleotides, the CDR3 is TGTGCCACCAGTGATGCGTCGGGGGGGGCCAACGTCCTGACTTTC. Amino acids: CATSDASGGANVLTF.

The chain carries TRBV7-8 and TRBJ1-4; tentatively, D is TRBD1 (6 bases). Germline V lookup: CDR1 SGHVS, CDR2 FQNEAQ. The CDR3 contains 14 residues. V was pared by 4 bases and J by 8 bases, with 14 bases between. The chain's CDR3 is CASSYQGFSEKLFF. The CDR3, as DNA: TGTGCCAGCAGCTACCAGGGGTTTAGCGAAAAACTGTTTTTT. Full variable domain (rest looked up from reference TRBV7-8 and TRBJ1-4): GAGVSQSPRYKVAKRGQDVALRCDPISGHVSLFWYQQALGQGPEFLTYFQNEAQLDKSGLPSDRFFAERPEGSVSTLKIQRTQQEDSAVYLCASSYQGFSEKLFFGSGTQLSVL.

The rearrangement links TRBV6-2 or TRBV6-3 to TRBJ1-1, with D uncertain. Deletions cut 2 bases from V and 5 bases from J, with 6 bases between. There are 12 residues in the CDR3. CDR1 is MNHEY and CDR2 is SVGEGT in the germline V gene. The chain's CDR3 is CASSYPRTEAFF. The CDR3 DNA follows: TGTGCCAGCAGTTACCCCCGAACTGAAGCTTTCTTT.

This clonotype was detected only a few times. The chain carries TRBV7-6 and TRBJ2-2; D gene unclear. The CDR3 totals 15 residues. The V and J ends lost 1 base and 0 bases respectively, with 6 bases between them. Germline-derived CDR1 and CDR2 are SGHVS and FNYEAQ. CDR3 DNA: TGTGCCAGCAGCTTAGGCTGGGCGAACACCGGGGAGCTGTTTTTT. Amino acid sequence: CASSLGWANTGELFF.

The chain employs TRBV25-1 and TRBJ2-7, with 8 bases identical to TRBD2. CDR3 length equals 14 residues. Looked up from germline, CDR1 is MGHDK and CDR2 is SYGVNS. V trimming: 4 bases; J trimming: 3 bases; junction bases outside the gene matches: 5. The CDR3 DNA sequence: TGTGCCAGCAGTGGCGGGACTAGTGGCTACGAGCAGTACTTC. It codes for CASSGGTSGYEQYF.

This clonotype has more than one count but fewer than ten. Here the CDR3 reads CSVGQGYPYEQYF. CDR3 DNA sequence: TGCAGCGTTGGTCAAGGGTACCCCTACGAGCAGTACTTC. The rearrangement uses TRBV29-1 and TRBJ2-7; D is uncertain. Trimming removed 4 bases from V and 2 bases from J, with 12 bases in between. Germline assignment: CDR1 SQVTM and CDR2 ANQGSEA. The CDR3 is 13 residues long.